Each of the 9 T cell receptor beta chains below was sequenced from the same sample in a study of TET2 disruption in CD19-targeted CAR T cells. TCRdb keeps only in-frame clones here, not all; method: immunoSEQ multiplex PCR. This sample contains 25,000 to 30,000 clones. The treatment is: autologous CTL019 cells: CD19 CAR with 4-1BB and CD3 zeta domains. These TCRs are of unknown antigen specificity. Sequenced here: CD8- CAR+ T cells sorted from cultured blood T cells, sampled for CD19 CAR T cell therapy. Indicated subset: CD8-negative CAR-positive T cells from the infusion product. The source is a man aged 65 to 85 with chronic lymphocytic leukemia.

In regard to this clone: The read is 3 residues too short to cover the CDR3 end, so that end is filled in from the germline J gene. This chain uses TRBV20-1 with TRBJ1-1, with 9 nucleotides matching TRBD1. Germline CDR1 DFQATT, CDR2 SNEGSKA (reference sequence). This CDR3 comprises 13 residues. The CDR3 protein is CSAALTGGGEAFF. The DNA read from the CDR3 is TGCAGTGCTGCCCTGACAGGGGGAGGGGAA.

In regard to this clone: The CDR3 end is not reached by the read, which stops 3 residues before it; the germline J gene fills it in. The chain carries TRBV19 and TRBJ1-1; the D gene is possibly TRBD1 (6 bases). This CDR3 is 18 amino acids long. Per the germline V gene, CDR1 is LNHDA and CDR2 is SQIVND (reference sequence). Incomplete CDR3 DNA: TGTGCCAGTAGTCCCTTAGCGGGGGCCCTGATTAGCACAGATACG. Protein sequence: CASSPLAGALISTDT. The full CDR3 sequence reads CASSPLAGALISTDTAFF.

Details on this clone: The read finishes 3 residues shy of the CDR3 end, and the germline J gene is used to complete it. This rearrangement joins TRBV5-1 to TRBJ2-2; perhaps TRBD1 as D (5 bases). V was pared by 6 bases and J by 8 bases, with 14 bases between. This CDR3 contains 13 residues. From germline, CDR1 is SGHRS and CDR2 YFSETQ. CDR3 bases read: TGCGCCAGCAAAAGAATAGGGGCGGGGGAG. Its protein is CASKRIGAGE. The whole CDR3 region reads CASKRIGAGELFF.

About this clone itself: From the germline J gene comes the end of the CDR3, since the read stops 3 residues before it. V usage is TRBV18 and J usage is TRBJ2-2, with a weak D call TRBD1 (6 bases). This CDR3 is built from 14 residues. From germline, CDR1 is KGHSH and CDR2 LQKENI. The germline V and J ends were trimmed by 6 bases and 2 bases, with 10 bases remaining between them. CDR3 sequence reads: CASSPGQNTGELFF. Partial CDR3 DNA: TGTGCCAGCTCCCCGGGACAAAACACCGGGGAG.

Regarding this clone: From the germline J gene comes the end of the CDR3, since the read stops 3 residues before it. The chain joins TRBV19 to TRBJ2-7; 7 bases fit TRBD1. The germline V gene encodes CDR1 LNHDA and CDR2 SQIVND (reference sequence). This CDR3 spans 16 amino acids. V was clipped by 3 bases and J by 4 bases; unmatched bases: 12. CDR3 sequence reads: CASSISTGALGYEQYF. The covered CDR3 bases are TGTGCCAGTAGTATCTCTACAGGGGCGCTAGGATACGAG. The full variable domain, completed using reference TRBV19 and TRBJ2-7, is DGGITQSPKYLFRKEGQNVTLSCEQNLNHDAMYWYRQDPGQGLRLIYYSQIVNDFQKGDIAEGYSVSREKKESFPLTVTSAQKNPTAFYLCASSISTGALGYEQYFGPGTRLTVT.

Regarding this clone: The read comes to an end 3 residues before the CDR3 does, leaving the germline J gene to fill in the end. The chain combines TRBV20-1 with TRBJ2-1; 10 positions agree with TRBD2. With V trimmed by 5 bases and J by 5 bases, 9 bases remained unmatched. CDR3 length equals 15 residues. The germline V gene has CDR1 DFQATT and CDR2 SNEGSKA (reference sequence). Incomplete CDR3 DNA: TGCAGTGCTCCTGAGGGAGGACTAGCGGACAATGAG. The encoded protein is CSAPEGGLADNE. From start to end, the CDR3 is CSAPEGGLADNEQFF.

With respect to this clone: The read gets to within 3 residues of the CDR3 end, and the germline J gene fills in the rest. The chain links TRBV5-1 to TRBJ2-5; 12 nucleotides line up with TRBD2. V shed 4 bases, J shed 5 bases, and the junction held 9 bases outside the gene matches. Germline assignment: CDR1 SGHRS and CDR2 YFSETQ. CDR3 size: 16 residues. The CDR3 sequence is CASSASSGGAWETQYF. The sequenced part of the CDR3 DNA is TGCGCCAGCAGCGCATCTAGCGGGGGGGCGTGGGAGACC.

On this clone: The read halts 3 residues ahead of the CDR3 end, with the missing end drawn from the germline J gene. This chain links TRBV5-1 with TRBJ2-3; 9 nucleotides match TRBD1. Trimming cost V 0 bases and J 2 bases; bases outside gene matches: 10. The germline gives CDR1 SGHRS, CDR2 YFSETQ. The CDR3 length is 18 residues. Partial CDR3 DNA: TGCGCCAGCAGCTTGGCCGGGACCGGGACAGGGACCACAGATACG. Translated: CASSLAGTGTGTTDT. The full CDR3 is CASSLAGTGTGTTDTQYF.

To note about this clone: The read ends 3 residues shy of where the CDR3 ends; the end is completed using the germline J gene. The V and J genes are TRBV19 and TRBJ1-2, with 8 bases lining up with TRBD1. Germline V gene sequence: CDR1 LNHDA, CDR2 SQIVND (reference sequence). CDR3 length equals 15 residues. CDR3: CASSIAATGVNDYTF. The part of the CDR3 DNA that was read is TGTGCCAGTAGTATAGCGGCGACAGGGGTGAATGAC.